This T cell receptor beta chain was recovered during a study of blood T cell repertoires in COVID-19. There are 16 residues in the CDR3. CDR1 is SGHDT, CDR2 YYEEEE, per germline. J lost 2 bases, V lost 4 bases, and 9 bases had no gene match. The assay was immunoSEQ multiplex PCR, and TCRdb's table has in-frame clones only and misses some. Of 190,000 or so clones listed, 85% are singletons. Across about 22 US areas, participants ranged in age from about 18 to 90 years. The sequence derives from a man in his forties who had recovered from COVID-19. The J gene is TRBJ2-1, the V gene TRBV5-6; 7 bases agree with TRBD1. The sequenced material came from PBMCs or T cells enriched from blood (not recorded which). CDR3 sequence (DNA): TGTGCCAGCAGCAATTTGGCGACAGGGACCTACAATGAGCAGTTCTTC. Its translation is CASSNLATGTYNEQFF.